The 18 T cell receptor beta chains presented below share a single source sample, sequenced in a study of T-cell reconstitution after alpha-beta-depleted transplantation in children. Unique molecular identifiers were built into the TCRbeta library. TCRdb reprocessed the PCR reads via MiXCR and lists one record per CDR3 protein. The sample yields about 110,000 distinct CDR3 sequences, around 10% seen once. The input for sequencing was PBMCs from the stem cell graft donor, taken from the stem cell graft. These TCRs come from a human donor who donated a stem cell graft to a child with acute lymphoblastic leukemia.

This clonotype was detected many times. The chain is built from TRBV6-2 or TRBV6-3 and TRBJ2-6; D remains unclear. Trimming shortened V by 6 bases and J by 0 bases, and 9 bases separated the two germline ends. Germline CDR1 is MNHEY and CDR2 is SVGEGT. The length of the CDR3 is 15 residues. The chain's CDR3 is CASSPVSSGANVLTF. The CDR3 bases are TGTGCCAGCAGCCCCGTTTCCTCTGGGGCCAACGTCCTGACTTTC.

This clonotype has at least ten counts. The rearrangement joins TRBV12-3 or TRBV12-4 to TRBJ2-3, with D hard to call. The germline V and J ends were trimmed by 7 bases and 3 bases, with 17 bases remaining between them. This CDR3 spans 15 amino acids. CDR3 amino acids: CASTLKGLWTDTQYF. CDR3 sequence (DNA): TGTGCCAGCACCCTCAAAGGGTTGTGGACAGATACGCAGTATTTT.

This clonotype was counted many times. J is TRBJ1-1 and V is TRBV5-1; D unresolved. V gave up 2 bases and J gave up 1 base, with 9 bases separating them. Germline CDR1 SGHRS, CDR2 YFSETQ. The CDR3 length is 14 residues. The DNA for the CDR3 is TGCGCCAGCAGCTTACGGGCCGCGAACACTGAAGCTTTCTTT. It yields the protein CASSLRAANTEAFF.

The table lists this clonotype with many counts. The CDR3 reads CSVGGLAGYEQYF. The DNA for the CDR3 is TGCAGCGTGGGGGGGCTAGCGGGCTACGAGCAGTACTTC. The chain is built from TRBV29-1 and TRBJ2-7; TRBD2 agrees at 8 bases. Trimming at V came to 6 bases and at J to 3 bases, leaving 7 bases not matched to a gene. CDR3 length: 13 amino acids. Germline V CDR1 and CDR2: SQVTM, ANQGSEA.

This clonotype was picked up many times. J is TRBJ1-4 and V is TRBV5-1, with D possibly being TRBD1 (5 bases). Trimming took 4 bases from V and 5 from J, leaving 12 bases between them. The CDR3 is made up of 14 amino acids. Germline V lookup: CDR1 SGHRS, CDR2 YFSETQ. CDR3 protein: CASSPGRGNEKLFF. Here the CDR3 DNA reads TGCGCCAGCAGCCCGGGACGGGGGAATGAAAAACTGTTTTTT. Filled out from reference TRBV5-1 and TRBJ1-4, the complete variable domain reads KAGVTQTPRYLIKTRGQQVTLSCSPISGHRSVSWYQQTPGQGLQFLFEYFSETQRNKGNFPGRFSGRQFSNSRSEMNVSTLELGDSALYLCASSPGRGNEKLFFGSGTQLSVL.

This clonotype was recorded a few times. The chain carries TRBV20-1 and TRBJ2-1; 8 bases map to TRBD2. Losses at the gene ends were 3 bases for V and 5 bases for J; bases not matched to a gene: 12. Germline CDR1 reads DFQATT; CDR2 reads SNEGSKA (reference sequence). This CDR3 comprises 16 residues. As DNA, the CDR3 is TGCAGTGCTAGGATCGACGGGACTAGTCGCAACAATGAGCAGTTCTTC. Translation: CSARIDGTSRNNEQFF.

This clonotype was recorded many times. The chain is built from TRBV12-3 or TRBV12-4 and TRBJ2-1, with 7 bases that match TRBD2. The CDR3 length is 15 residues. The ends lost 3 bases at V and 3 bases at J; junction bases unmatched: 5. CDR3: CASSFRLADYNEQFF. The CDR3 nucleotides read TGTGCCAGCAGTTTTAGGCTAGCGGACTACAATGAGCAGTTCTTC.

In this sample, this clonotype turned up many times. The V gene is TRBV6-5, the J gene TRBJ2-1, with a tentative D call TRBD1 (5 bases). The CDR3 runs to 13 residues. Trimming took off 2 bases at V and 8 bases at J, with 10 bases between the two ends. Germline V gene lookup returns CDR1 MNHEY and CDR2 SVGAGI. The CDR3 region has the DNA TGTGCCAGCAGTTACCTTACGACAGATGAGCAGTTCTTC. Amino acid sequence: CASSYLTTDEQFF.

This clonotype was seen at least ten times. The chain has TRBV20-1 and TRBJ2-5; D is uncertain. Germline V gene lookup returns CDR1 DFQATT and CDR2 SNEGSKA (reference sequence). The CDR3 spans 14 residues. V was clipped by 1 base and J by 1 base, with 10 bases between them. Written as DNA, the CDR3 is TGCAGTGCTAGAGTATCCGGAAGCCAAGAGACCCAGTACTTC. Translating it yields CSARVSGSQETQYF.

The J gene is TRBJ2-2, the V gene TRBV2, with 8 bases matching TRBD2. Germline lookup yields CDR1 SNHLY and CDR2 FYNNEI. The J segment lost 5 bases and the V segment lost 5 bases, leaving 1 base of the junction unmatched. The CDR3 is 13 amino acids. The CDR3 bases are TGTGCCAGCAGTCGGGAGGGTACCGGGGAGCTGTTTTTT. Encoded protein: CASSREGTGELFF.

The rearrangement joins TRBV4-3 to TRBJ1-1, with 7 bases aligning to TRBD1. Germline V lookup: CDR1 LGHNA, CDR2 YSLEER. Germline trimming cut 4 bases from V and 5 bases from J; bases unmatched to any gene: 7. The CDR3 is 14 residues long. In DNA form, the CDR3 reads TGCGCCAGCAGCCGAGGGGGCGCGGGGACTGAAGCTTTCTTT. Translated, it gives CASSRGGAGTEAFF.

The table lists this clonotype with many counts. This chain uses TRBV20-1 with TRBJ2-7; tentatively, D is TRBD2 (6 bases). This CDR3 is 14 amino acids long. The germline CDR1 and CDR2 sequences are DFQATT and SNEGSKA (reference sequence). This CDR3 is CTSSAGREVDEQYF. The DNA for the CDR3 is TGCACATCTTCGGCGGGCAGGGAGGTCGACGAGCAGTACTTC.

Comment on this clonotype: One base away lies a much larger clone, so this may be a sequencing read error. This sequence joins TRBV9 and TRBJ2-7; 8 nucleotides align to TRBD1. The CDR3 has 13 residues. CDR1 SGDLS and CDR2 YYNGEE come from the germline V gene. With 3 bases clipped from V and 6 bases from J, the junction kept 5 bases outside the gene matches. This chain's CDR3 is CASSATGGCEQYF. As DNA, the CDR3 is TGTGCCAGCAGCGCAACAGGGGGGTGCGAGCAGTACTTC. The whole variable domain, remainder taken from reference TRBV9 and TRBJ2-7, is DSGVTQTPKHLITATGQRVTLRCSPRSGDLSVYWYQQSLDQGLQFLIQYYNGEERAKGNILERFSAQQFPDLHSELNLSSLELGDSALYFCASSATGGCEQYFGPGTRLTVT.

This clonotype was recorded many times. The chain employs TRBV29-1 and TRBJ1-3; 8 bases map to TRBD1. In germline, CDR1 is SQVTM, CDR2 ANQGSEA. The CDR3 length is 13 residues. After removal of 6 bases from V and 4 bases from J, the junction contained 5 bases not matched to a gene. CDR3 sequence: CSVIQGAGNTIYF. CDR3 bases: TGCAGCGTGATCCAGGGGGCCGGAAACACCATATATTTT.

This clonotype was counted at least ten times. The V and J genes are TRBV12-3 or TRBV12-4 and TRBJ2-2; 8 bases line up with TRBD2. V lost 4 bases and J lost 1; bases outside the gene matches: 2. The CDR3 is made up of 15 amino acids. The CDR3 DNA is TGTGCCAGCAGTTCGGGAGGGGTGAACACCGGGGAGCTGTTTTTT. Translation: CASSSGGVNTGELFF.

This clonotype was seen many times. The chain recombines TRBV24-1 with TRBJ2-1, with 8 bases identical to TRBD2. The CDR3 is made up of 15 amino acids. V was clipped by 7 bases and J by 3 bases; unmatched bases: 7. Germline CDR1 and CDR2: KGHDR and SFDVKD. CDR3 bases: TGTGCCACCAGCCCGACTAGCGCCTACTACAATGAGCAGTTCTTC. Residues: CATSPTSAYYNEQFF.

This chain joins TRBV10-1 and TRBJ2-3, with D perhaps matching TRBD1 (6 bases). The CDR3 is made up of 16 amino acids. V was clipped by 4 bases and J by 0 bases, with 14 bases between them. The germline gives CDR1 WNHNN, CDR2 SYGVQD (reference sequence). CDR3 amino acids: CASSAGVAGSTDTQYF. The CDR3 coding sequence is TGCGCCAGCAGTGCAGGGGTTGCTGGAAGCACAGATACGCAGTATTTT.

This clonotype was observed many times. The chain recombines TRBV9 with TRBJ2-2, with a possible D match to TRBD1 (6 bases). Trimming pared 0 bases from V and 0 bases from J, leaving 9 bases between. The CDR3 runs 16 residues. Per the germline V gene, CDR1 is SGDLS and CDR2 is YYNGEE. The DNA for the CDR3 is TGTGCCAGCAGCGTAGTCCAGGGGTCGAACACCGGGGAGCTGTTTTTT. Residues: CASSVVQGSNTGELFF.